The clone carrying this T cell receptor (beta chain) has a count of ten or more. The data originate from a study of early T cells in non-severe SARS-CoV-2 infection. V lost 5 bases to trimming and J lost 0 bases, with 9 bases between them. CDR1 is SQVTM, CDR2 ANQGSEA, per germline. There are 13 residues in the CDR3. Via MiXCR, TCRdb re-called the 5' RACE reads, giving one row per CDR3 protein. Of about 64,000 distinct CDR3 sequences detected, roughly a fifth appear once; the ten largest clones hold approximately 15%. The clonotype originates from an adult who was a healthcare worker with PCR-confirmed SARS-CoV-2 infection or an uninfected control (not recorded which). The specimen comprised whole blood, sampled at baseline. V usage is TRBV29-1 and J usage is TRBJ2-3; D may correspond to TRBD1 or TRBD2 (6 bases each). DNA for the CDR3: TGCAGCGTTCCGGGGGCTAGCACAGATACGCAGTATTTT. Amino acids: CSVPGASTDTQYF.